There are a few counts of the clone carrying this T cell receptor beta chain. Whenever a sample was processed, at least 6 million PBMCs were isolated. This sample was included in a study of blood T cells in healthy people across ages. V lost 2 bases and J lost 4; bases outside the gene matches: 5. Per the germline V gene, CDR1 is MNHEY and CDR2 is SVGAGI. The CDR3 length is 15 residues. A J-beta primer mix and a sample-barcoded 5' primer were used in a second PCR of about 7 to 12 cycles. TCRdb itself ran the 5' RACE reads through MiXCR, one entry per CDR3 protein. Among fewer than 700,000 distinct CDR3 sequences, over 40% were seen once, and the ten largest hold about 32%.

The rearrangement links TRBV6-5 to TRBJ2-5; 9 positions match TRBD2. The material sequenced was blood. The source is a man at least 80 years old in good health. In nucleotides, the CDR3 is TGTGCCAGCAGTTACGAGGGACTAGCTACAGAGACCCAGTACTTC. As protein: CASSYEGLATETQYF.